One and the same sample provided the 24 T cell receptor beta chains below, sequenced in a study of T cell repertoires in cytomegalovirus infection. TCRdb reprocessed the reads with MiXCR, giving one entry per CDR3 protein. The table has under 300,000 distinct CDR3 sequences, about 18% seen once. Material for sequencing was CD8+ T cells from PBMCs. These receptor sequences come from a human donor in good health (CMV status not recorded). Some clones in this sample may be carry-over from other donors' samples.

This clonotype was counted ten times or more. The V gene is TRBV5-6, the J gene TRBJ1-2; the D is unclear. V dropped 2 bases and J dropped 8 bases, with 19 bases sitting between them. The CDR3 extends over 15 amino acids. Germline assignment: CDR1 SGHDT and CDR2 YYEEEE. The CDR3: CASSFMFESGAGYTF. In nucleotides, the CDR3 is TGTGCCAGCAGCTTCATGTTCGAGTCGGGCGCAGGCTACACCTTC.

The rearrangement joins TRBV5-6 to TRBJ1-5, with 7 positions matching TRBD1. The ends lost 4 bases at V and 11 bases at J; junction bases unmatched: 15. Germline-derived CDR1 and CDR2 are SGHDT and YYEEEE. The CDR3 length is 15 residues. The CDR3 DNA follows: TGTGCCAGCAGCCCTACAGGGGCCCCGTTCTCGGCCCAGCATTTT. Amino acid sequence: CASSPTGAPFSAQHF.

This clonotype appeared many times. V and J are TRBV7-9 and TRBJ2-7; D gene ambiguous. The CDR3 covers 12 residues. Germline V gene lookup returns CDR1 SEHNR and CDR2 FQNEAQ (reference sequence). The V gene lost 5 bases and the J gene lost 4 bases, with 9 bases spanning the gap. DNA of the CDR3: TGTGCCAGCAGCCCGAGTGGTTACGAGCAGTACTTC. It is translated as CASSPSGYEQYF. Full variable domain (missing parts from reference TRBV7-9 and TRBJ2-7): DTGVSQNPRHKITKRGQNVTFRCDPISEHNRLYWYRQTLGQGPEFLTYFQNEAQLEKSRLLSDRFSAERPKGSFSTLEIQRTEQGDSAMYLCASSPSGYEQYFGPGTRLTVT.

On this clonotype: A read error may explain this, as a much larger clone is one base away. The chain employs TRBV12-3 or TRBV12-4 and TRBJ1-4, with 10 nucleotides matching TRBD1. The ends lost 6 bases at V and 9 bases at J; junction bases unmatched: 10. The CDR3 loop spans 15 amino acids. CDR3 DNA sequence: TGTGCCAGCAGGGCTGAGACAGGGGGCAGTAAAAAACTGTTTTTT. Its protein is CASRAETGGSKKLFF.

This clonotype appeared many times. V usage is TRBV6-1 and J usage is TRBJ1-1; 9 bases line up with TRBD1. Trimming took 2 bases from V and 8 from J; bases not matched to a gene: 6. This CDR3 has 14 residues. CDR1 MNHNS and CDR2 SASEGT come from the germline V gene. The CDR3 nucleotides are TGTGCCAGCAGTGAAATAGGACAGGGGACGGAAGCTTTCTTT. Amino acids: CASSEIGQGTEAFF.

This clonotype has a handful of counts. This chain connects TRBV2 to TRBJ2-2, with 7 bases that match TRBD1. CDR3 length: 14 amino acids. Germline V gene data show CDR1 as SNHLY and CDR2 as FYNNEI. J gave up 4 bases and V 6 bases, and 5 bases lay outside the gene matches. Written as DNA, the CDR3 is TGTGCCAGCAGGGGGGACAGTCTCACCGGGGAGCTGTTTTTT. Its protein is CASRGDSLTGELFF.

This clonotype was seen repeatedly, ten times or more. This sequence joins TRBV12-3 or TRBV12-4 and TRBJ2-7; no firm D call. The germline V and J ends were trimmed by 3 bases and 3 bases, with 9 bases remaining between them. CDR3 length: 13 residues. This CDR3 is CASSFAPIYEQYF. In DNA form, the CDR3 reads TGTGCCAGCAGTTTTGCACCAATCTACGAGCAGTACTTC.

V is TRBV7-2 and J is TRBJ1-3; no definite D call. Trimming took off 10 bases at V and 0 bases at J, with 16 bases between the two ends. CDR3 length: 15 amino acids. Germline V CDR1 and CDR2: SGHTA, FQGNSA. The chain's CDR3 is CAISPKESSGNTIYF. The CDR3 DNA reads as TGTGCCATCTCACCCAAAGAGAGCTCTGGAAACACCATATATTTT.

This clonotype showed up many times. As DNA, the CDR3 is TGTGCCAGCAGCTTAGGACCCGGGAACAACTACGAGCAGTACTTC. It is translated as CASSLGPGNNYEQYF. This chain links TRBV7-6 with TRBJ2-7; a weak D match, TRBD2 (5 bases). The CDR3 spans 15 residues. V lost 1 base, J lost 3 bases, and 13 bases lay in between. Germline CDR1 SGHVS, CDR2 FNYEAQ.

This clonotype has more than one count but fewer than ten. The chain has TRBV24-1 and TRBJ2-1; TRBD2 matches at 12 bases. Germline V CDR1 and CDR2: KGHDR, SFDVKD. The junction had 8 bases not matched to a gene; V was cut back by 2 bases and J by 10 bases. This CDR3 is 16 amino acids long. In DNA form, the CDR3 reads TGTGCCACCAGTGATTCACCGGCTAGCGGGGGGGCAGAGCAGTTCTTC. It is translated as CATSDSPASGGAEQFF.

The V and J genes are TRBV7-2 and TRBJ2-3; D might be TRBD1 or TRBD2, each matching 5 bases. Germline CDR1 and CDR2: SGHTA and FQGNSA. This CDR3 has 17 residues. Between the trimmed V and J ends, which lost 4 bases and 2 bases, there was a span of 19 bases. Here the CDR3 reads CASSSFGTGWPTDTQYF. Here the CDR3 DNA reads TGTGCCAGCAGCTCGTTTGGGACGGGGTGGCCCACAGATACGCAGTATTTT.

This clonotype has just a few counts. The genes are TRBV7-3 and TRBJ2-2, with unresolved D. The V end was cut by 2 bases, the J end by 1 base, with 5 bases between. CDR1 and CDR2 (germline): SGHTA, FQGTGA. The CDR3 sequence is 14 residues long. The CDR3 protein is CASSLVWNTGELFF. The CDR3 bases are TGTGCCAGCAGCTTAGTTTGGAACACCGGGGAGCTGTTTTTT.

This chain uses TRBV2 with TRBJ2-5; D is uncertain. Germline V gene sequence: CDR1 SNHLY, CDR2 FYNNEI. With 6 bases removed from V and 3 bases from J, the gap between germline ends came to 11 bases. This CDR3 has 13 amino acids. The CDR3 region has the DNA TGTGCCAGCAGGCATTTTGGCGAAGAGACCCAGTACTTC. Its translation is CASRHFGEETQYF.

The chain is built from TRBV19 and TRBJ2-1; either TRBD1 or TRBD2 may fit D (6 bases each). V dropped 3 bases and J dropped 8 bases, with 17 bases sitting between them. CDR3 length equals 15 residues. In germline, CDR1 is LNHDA, CDR2 SQIVND (reference sequence). The CDR3 DNA is TGTGCCAGTAGTATTGCTGGGGGGCCAGGAGATGAGCAGTTCTTC. It encodes CASSIAGGPGDEQFF.

This clonotype was observed a few times. The chain links TRBV5-6 to TRBJ2-4; D not certain. V gave up 0 bases and J gave up 7 bases, with 14 bases separating them. This CDR3 spans 15 amino acids. CDR1 is SGHDT and CDR2 is YYEEEE in the germline V gene. The CDR3 DNA sequence: TGTGCCAGCAGCTTGGCAGGCCTCATGGTCAACATTCAGTACTTC. This sequence encodes CASSLAGLMVNIQYF.

In this sample, this clonotype turned up a few times. The chain employs TRBV5-4 and TRBJ2-3; tentatively, D is TRBD1 (6 bases). Trimming removed 0 bases from V and 4 bases from J, with 18 bases in between. Germline-derived CDR1 and CDR2 are SGHNT and YYREEE (reference sequence). The CDR3 runs to 17 residues. The CDR3: CASSLALRTEDPDTQYF. The CDR3 nucleotides are TGTGCCAGCAGCTTGGCCCTTAGGACAGAAGATCCAGATACGCAGTATTTT.

This clonotype was seen more than once but under ten times. The chain recombines TRBV6-6 with TRBJ1-5; perhaps TRBD1 as D (6 bases). Germline CDR1 is MNHNY and CDR2 is SVGAGI (reference sequence). Trimming pared 0 bases from V and 2 bases from J, leaving 11 bases between. This CDR3 contains 16 residues. CDR3 in amino acids: CASSYSIAGGNQPQHF. For the CDR3, the DNA is TGTGCCAGCAGTTACTCGATCGCAGGGGGCAATCAGCCCCAGCATTTT.

The table lists this clonotype with many counts. This chain uses TRBV12-3 or TRBV12-4 with TRBJ1-2; D perhaps matches TRBD1 (6 bases). The V and J ends lost 5 bases and 4 bases respectively, with 17 bases between them. This CDR3 is built from 15 residues. CDR3 region: CASSQPGGSGYGYTF. The CDR3 DNA reads as TGTGCCAGCAGTCAGCCTGGGGGCAGTGGCTATGGCTACACCTTC.

J is TRBJ1-1 and V is TRBV11-2; tentative D call: TRBD1 (5 bases). This CDR3 comprises 14 residues. Germline lookup yields CDR1 SGHAT and CDR2 FQNNGV. The V end lost 7 bases, the J end lost 1 base, and 13 bases lay between the germline ends. The CDR3 is CASTYGAENTEAFF. The CDR3 DNA reads TGTGCCAGCACCTACGGGGCGGAGAACACTGAAGCTTTCTTT.

This clonotype was seen repeatedly, ten times or more. The chain links TRBV6-1 to TRBJ1-1; D may be TRBD1 (6 bases). Germline V gene lookup returns CDR1 MNHNS and CDR2 SASEGT. The CDR3 runs to 13 residues. V shed 6 bases and J shed 5 bases, with 13 bases lying between them. The DNA of the CDR3 is TGTGCCAGCAGGCCCGGGGACAATACTGAAGCTTTCTTT. This sequence encodes CASRPGDNTEAFF.

This clonotype has just a few counts. V gene TRBV4-3 combines with J gene TRBJ1-2; D is perhaps TRBD1 (5 bases). This CDR3 comprises 15 residues. Germline CDR1 and CDR2: LGHNA and YSLEER. V was clipped by 0 bases and J by 3 bases, with 11 bases between them. The CDR3: CASSQEGQGDYGYTF. CDR3 bases: TGCGCCAGCAGCCAAGAGGGGCAGGGAGACTATGGCTACACCTTC.

As DNA, the CDR3 is TGTGCCATCAGCCGGACAGGGGGCGACGAGCAGTACTTC. This translates into CAISRTGGDEQYF. The chain employs TRBV10-3 and TRBJ2-7, with 11 bases aligning to TRBD1. The CDR3 sequence is 13 residues long. In germline, CDR1 is ENHRY, CDR2 SYGVKD. Trimming at V came to 6 bases and at J to 5 bases, leaving 3 bases not matched to a gene.

Only one count was recorded for this clonotype. The chain recombines TRBV24-1 with TRBJ2-1; 9 bases are a match to TRBD1. The CDR3 runs to 14 residues. CDR1 and CDR2 (germline): KGHDR, SFDVKD. Unmatched junction bases numbered 5, after V lost 4 bases and J lost 8 bases. The chain's CDR3 is CATSDQGQGYEQFF. The CDR3 DNA follows: TGTGCCACCAGTGACCAGGGACAGGGCTATGAGCAGTTCTTC.

V usage is TRBV11-1 and J usage is TRBJ2-5; 7 bases fit TRBD2. The CDR3 extends over 14 amino acids. CDR1 is SGHAT and CDR2 is FQDESV in the germline V gene (reference sequence). The J segment lost 1 base and the V segment lost 6 bases, leaving 5 bases of the junction unmatched. The CDR3 DNA sequence: TGTGCCAGCAGGAGGCGGGGGAGCCAAGAGACCCAGTACTTC. This gives the protein CASRRRGSQETQYF.